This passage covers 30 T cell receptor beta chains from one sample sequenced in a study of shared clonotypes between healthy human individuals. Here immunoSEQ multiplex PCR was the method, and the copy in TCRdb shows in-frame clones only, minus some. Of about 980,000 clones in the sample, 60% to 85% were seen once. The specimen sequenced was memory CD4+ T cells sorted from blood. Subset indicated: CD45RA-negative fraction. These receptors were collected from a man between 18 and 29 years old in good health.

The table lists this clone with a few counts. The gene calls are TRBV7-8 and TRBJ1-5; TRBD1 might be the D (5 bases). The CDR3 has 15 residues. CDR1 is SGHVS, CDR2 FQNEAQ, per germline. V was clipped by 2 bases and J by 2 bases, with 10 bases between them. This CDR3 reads CASSLREQGNQPQHF. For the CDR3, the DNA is TGTGCCAGCAGCTTAAGAGAACAGGGCAATCAGCCCCAGCATTTT.

The CDR3 here is CASSSRTSGVGEQFF. DNA of the CDR3: TGTGCCAGCTCCTCCCGGACTAGCGGTGTTGGGGAGCAGTTCTTC. The chain employs TRBV7-2 and TRBJ2-1, with 10 positions matching TRBD2. The germline gives CDR1 SGHTA, CDR2 FQGNSA. The CDR3 runs to 15 residues. V lost 8 bases to trimming and J lost 10 bases; unmatched junction nucleotides: 14.

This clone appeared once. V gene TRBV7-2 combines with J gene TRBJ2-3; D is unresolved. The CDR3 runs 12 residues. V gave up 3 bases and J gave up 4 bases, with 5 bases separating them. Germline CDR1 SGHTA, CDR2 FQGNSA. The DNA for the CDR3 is TGTGCCAGCAGCTTCTCCGCAGATACGCAGTATTTT. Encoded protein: CASSFSADTQYF.

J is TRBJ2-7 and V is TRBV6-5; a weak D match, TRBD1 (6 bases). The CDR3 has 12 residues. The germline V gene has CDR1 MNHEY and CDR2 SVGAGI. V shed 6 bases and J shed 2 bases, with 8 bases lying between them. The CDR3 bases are TGTGCCAGCAGAGGACAGACCTACGAGCAGTACTTC. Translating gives CASRGQTYEQYF.

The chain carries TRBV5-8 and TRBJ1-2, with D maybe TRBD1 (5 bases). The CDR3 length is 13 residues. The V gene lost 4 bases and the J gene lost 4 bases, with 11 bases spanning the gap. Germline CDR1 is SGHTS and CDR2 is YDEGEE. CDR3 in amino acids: CASSRQGLYGYTF. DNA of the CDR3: TGTGCCAGCAGCCGGCAGGGTCTCTATGGCTACACCTTC. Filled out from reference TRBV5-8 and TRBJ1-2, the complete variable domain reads EAGVTQSPTHLIKTRGQQATLRCSPISGHTSVYWYQQALGLGLQFLLWYDEGEERNRGNFPPRFSGRQFPNYSSELNVNALELEDSALYLCASSRQGLYGYTFGSGTRLTVV.

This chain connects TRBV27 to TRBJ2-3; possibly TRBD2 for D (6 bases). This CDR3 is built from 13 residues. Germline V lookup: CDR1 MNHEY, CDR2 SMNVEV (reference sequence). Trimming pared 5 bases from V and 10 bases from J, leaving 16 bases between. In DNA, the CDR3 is TGTGCCAGCAGTCCGCGACTAGAAGGCGCGCAGTATTTT. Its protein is CASSPRLEGAQYF.

The CDR3 DNA reads TGCGCCAGCAGCTTGGAGGGGGGGCAGAGGCAGCCCCAGCATTTT. Translation gives CASSLEGGQRQPQHF. The chain joins TRBV5-1 to TRBJ1-5; D perhaps matches TRBD1 (6 bases). The CDR3 runs to 15 residues. Germline values: CDR1 SGHRS, CDR2 YFSETQ. Trimming cost V 0 bases and J 7 bases, with 14 bases left between them.

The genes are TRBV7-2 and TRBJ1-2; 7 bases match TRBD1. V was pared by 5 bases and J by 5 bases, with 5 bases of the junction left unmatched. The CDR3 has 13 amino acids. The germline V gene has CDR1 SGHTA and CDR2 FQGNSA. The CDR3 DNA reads TGTGCCAGCAGCCGCAGGGGGTCGTATGGCTACACCTTC. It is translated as CASSRRGSYGYTF.

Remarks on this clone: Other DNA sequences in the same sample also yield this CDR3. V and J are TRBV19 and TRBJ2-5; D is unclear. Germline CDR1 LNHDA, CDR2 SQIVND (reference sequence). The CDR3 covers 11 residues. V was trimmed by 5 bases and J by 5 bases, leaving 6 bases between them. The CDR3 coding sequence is TGTGCCAGTAGTGTGGGGGAGACCCAGTACTTC. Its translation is CASSVGETQYF.

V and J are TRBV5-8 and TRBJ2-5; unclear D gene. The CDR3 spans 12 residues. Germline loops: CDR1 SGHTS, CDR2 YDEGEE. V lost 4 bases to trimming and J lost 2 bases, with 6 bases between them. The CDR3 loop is CASSRVQETQYF. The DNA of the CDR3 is TGTGCCAGCAGCCGGGTACAAGAGACCCAGTACTTC.

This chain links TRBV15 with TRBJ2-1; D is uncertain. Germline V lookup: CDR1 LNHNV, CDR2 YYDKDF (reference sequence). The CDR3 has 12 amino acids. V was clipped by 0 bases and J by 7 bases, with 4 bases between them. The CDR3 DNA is TGTGCCACCAGCAGAGACGAGAATGAGCAGTTCTTC. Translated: CATSRDENEQFF.

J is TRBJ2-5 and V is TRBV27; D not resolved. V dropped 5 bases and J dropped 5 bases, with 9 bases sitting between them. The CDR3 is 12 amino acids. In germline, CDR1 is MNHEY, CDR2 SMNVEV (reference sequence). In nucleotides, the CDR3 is TGTGCCAGCAGTAAAAACGCTGAGACCCAGTACTTC. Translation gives CASSKNAETQYF.

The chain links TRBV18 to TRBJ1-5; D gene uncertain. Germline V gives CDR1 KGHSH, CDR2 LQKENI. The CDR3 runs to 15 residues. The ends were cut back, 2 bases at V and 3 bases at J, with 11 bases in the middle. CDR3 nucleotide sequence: TGTGCCAGCTCACCAGAGGGAGTTTTCAATCAGCCCCAGCATTTT. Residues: CASSPEGVFNQPQHF.

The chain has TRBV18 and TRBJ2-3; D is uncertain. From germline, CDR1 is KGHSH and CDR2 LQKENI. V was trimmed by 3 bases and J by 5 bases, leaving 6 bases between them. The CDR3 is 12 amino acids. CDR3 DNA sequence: TGTGCCAGCTCACCCAGTGAAGATACGCAGTATTTT. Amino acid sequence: CASSPSEDTQYF.

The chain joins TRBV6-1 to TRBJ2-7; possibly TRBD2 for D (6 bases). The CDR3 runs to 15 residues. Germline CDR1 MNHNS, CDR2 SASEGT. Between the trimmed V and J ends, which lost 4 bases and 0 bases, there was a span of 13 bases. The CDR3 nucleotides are TGTGCCAGCAGTGGGGAGGCGCTAGGCTCCTACGAGCAGTACTTC. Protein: CASSGEALGSYEQYF.

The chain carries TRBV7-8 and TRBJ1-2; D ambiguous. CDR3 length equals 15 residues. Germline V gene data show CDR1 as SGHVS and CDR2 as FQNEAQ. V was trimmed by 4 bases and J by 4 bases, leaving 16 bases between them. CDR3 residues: CASSSEAPVSYGYTF. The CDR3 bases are TGTGCCAGCAGCTCGGAGGCTCCCGTAAGCTATGGCTACACCTTC.

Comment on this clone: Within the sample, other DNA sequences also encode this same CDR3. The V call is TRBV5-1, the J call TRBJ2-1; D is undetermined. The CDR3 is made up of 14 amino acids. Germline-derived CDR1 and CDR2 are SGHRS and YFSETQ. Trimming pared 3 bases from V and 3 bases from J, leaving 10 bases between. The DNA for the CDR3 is TGCGCCAGCAGCTCCCGGACGGACTACAATGAGCAGTTCTTC. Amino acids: CASSSRTDYNEQFF. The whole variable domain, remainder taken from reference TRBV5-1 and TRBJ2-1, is KAGVTQTPRYLIKTRGQQVTLSCSPISGHRSVSWYQQTPGQGLQFLFEYFSETQRNKGNFPGRFSGRQFSNSRSEMNVSTLELGDSALYLCASSSRTDYNEQFFGPGTRLTVL.

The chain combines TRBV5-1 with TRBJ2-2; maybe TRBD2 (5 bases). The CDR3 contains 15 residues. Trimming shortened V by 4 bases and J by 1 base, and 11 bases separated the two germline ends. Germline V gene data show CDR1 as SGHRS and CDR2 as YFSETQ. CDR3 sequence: CASSREGLNTGELFF. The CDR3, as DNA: TGCGCCAGCAGCCGGGAAGGCTTGAACACCGGGGAGCTGTTTTTT.

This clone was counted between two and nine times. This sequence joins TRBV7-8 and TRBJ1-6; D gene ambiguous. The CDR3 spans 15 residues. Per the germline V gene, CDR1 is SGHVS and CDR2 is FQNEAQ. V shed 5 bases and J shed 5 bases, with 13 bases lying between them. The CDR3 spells CASSPSGSNNSPLHF. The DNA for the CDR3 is TGTGCCAGCAGCCCCTCGGGCAGCAATAATTCACCCCTCCACTTT.

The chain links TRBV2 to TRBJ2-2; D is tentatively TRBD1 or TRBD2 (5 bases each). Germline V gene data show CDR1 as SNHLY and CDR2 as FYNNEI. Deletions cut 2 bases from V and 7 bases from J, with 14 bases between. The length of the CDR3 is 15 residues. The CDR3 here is CASSEWGLRVGELFF. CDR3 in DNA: TGTGCCAGCAGTGAATGGGGGTTGAGGGTCGGGGAGCTGTTTTTT. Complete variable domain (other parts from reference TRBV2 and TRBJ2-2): EPEVTQTPSHQVTQMGQEVILRCVPISNHLYFYWYRQILGQKVEFLVSFYNNEISEKSEIFDDQFSVERPDGSNFTLKIRSTKLEDSAMYFCASSEWGLRVGELFFGEGSRLTVL.

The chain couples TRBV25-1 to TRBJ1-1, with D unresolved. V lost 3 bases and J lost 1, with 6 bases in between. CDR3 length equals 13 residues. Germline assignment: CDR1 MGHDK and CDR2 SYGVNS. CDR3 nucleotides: TGTGCCAGCAGTGAGCAGGAGAACACTGAAGCTTTCTTT. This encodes CASSEQENTEAFF.

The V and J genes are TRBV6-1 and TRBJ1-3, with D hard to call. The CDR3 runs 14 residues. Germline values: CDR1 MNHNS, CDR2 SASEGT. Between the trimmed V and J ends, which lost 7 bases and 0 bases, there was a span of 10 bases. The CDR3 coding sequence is TGTGCCAGCAACCGGGCAGGCTCTGGAAACACCATATATTTT. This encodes CASNRAGSGNTIYF.

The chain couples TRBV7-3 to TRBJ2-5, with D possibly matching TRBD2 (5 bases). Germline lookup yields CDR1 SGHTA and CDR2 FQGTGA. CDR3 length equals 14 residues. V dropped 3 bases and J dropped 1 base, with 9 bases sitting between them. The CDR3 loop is CASSLHGVQETQYF. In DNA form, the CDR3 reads TGTGCCAGCAGCTTGCACGGGGTCCAAGAGACCCAGTACTTC.

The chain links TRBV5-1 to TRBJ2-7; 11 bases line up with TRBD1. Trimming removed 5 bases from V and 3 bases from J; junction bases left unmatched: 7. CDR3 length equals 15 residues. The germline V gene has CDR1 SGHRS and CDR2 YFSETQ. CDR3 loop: CASSSTGTGGYEQYF. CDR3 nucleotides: TGCGCCAGCAGTTCAACCGGGACAGGGGGCTACGAGCAGTACTTC.

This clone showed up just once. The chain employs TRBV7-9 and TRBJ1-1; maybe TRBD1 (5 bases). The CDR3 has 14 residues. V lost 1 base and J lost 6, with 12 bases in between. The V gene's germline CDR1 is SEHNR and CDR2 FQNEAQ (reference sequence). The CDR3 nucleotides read TGTGCCAGCAGCTTAGTGATGGGGACCTCTGAAGCTTTCTTT. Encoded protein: CASSLVMGTSEAFF.

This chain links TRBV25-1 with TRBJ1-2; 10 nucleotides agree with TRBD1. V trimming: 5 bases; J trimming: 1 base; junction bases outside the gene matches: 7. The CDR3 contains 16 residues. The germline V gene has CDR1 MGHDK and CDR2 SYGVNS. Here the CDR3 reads CASSPGQGYFNYGYTF. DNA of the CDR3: TGTGCCAGCAGTCCGGGACAGGGGTATTTTAACTATGGCTACACCTTC.

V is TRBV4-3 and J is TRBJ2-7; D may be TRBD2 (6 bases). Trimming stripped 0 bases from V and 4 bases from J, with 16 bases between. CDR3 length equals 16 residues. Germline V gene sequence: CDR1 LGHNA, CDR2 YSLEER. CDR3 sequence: CASSQEAGQGRYEQYF. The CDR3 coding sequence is TGCGCCAGCAGCCAAGAAGCCGGCCAAGGGAGGTACGAGCAGTACTTC.

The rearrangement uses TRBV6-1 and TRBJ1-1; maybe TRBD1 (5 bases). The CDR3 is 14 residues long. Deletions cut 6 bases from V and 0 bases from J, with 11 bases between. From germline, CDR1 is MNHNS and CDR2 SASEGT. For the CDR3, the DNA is TGTGCCAGCAGCCGACAGTCTATGAACACTGAAGCTTTCTTT. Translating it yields CASSRQSMNTEAFF.

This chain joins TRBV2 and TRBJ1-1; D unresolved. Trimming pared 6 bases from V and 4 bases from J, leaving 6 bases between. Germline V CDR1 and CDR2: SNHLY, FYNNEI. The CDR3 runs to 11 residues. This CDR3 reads CASRAPTEAFF. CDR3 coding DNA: TGTGCCAGCAGGGCCCCCACTGAAGCTTTCTTT.

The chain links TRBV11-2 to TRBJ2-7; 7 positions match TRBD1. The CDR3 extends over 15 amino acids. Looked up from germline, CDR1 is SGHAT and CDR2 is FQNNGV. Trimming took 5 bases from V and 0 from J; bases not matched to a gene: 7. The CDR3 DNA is TGTGCCAGCAGCCCCTGGACAGGCAGCTCCTACGAGCAGTACTTC. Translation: CASSPWTGSSYEQYF.